This T cell receptor beta chain is from a study of T cell responses to AZD1222 COVID-19 vaccine. Concerning this clone itself: Its antigen is currently unknown.

The study, taken as a whole, reports: White British people made up most donors, females outnumbered males, and clonal diversity was possibly underestimated. The study found vaccine-associated CD4 TCRs spanning spike, dominant at 160-218 and 743-854. Just 5 to 7 AZD1222 recipients were seropositive at baseline.

Pooling of second doses given at about 4 or about 12 weeks was done. CDR3 length: 13 amino acids. Germline assignment: CDR1 SNHLY and CDR2 FYNNEI. V dropped 6 bases and J dropped 1 base, with 9 bases sitting between them. Here immunoSEQ multiplex PCR was the method, and the copy in TCRdb shows in-frame clones only, minus some. The data hold roughly 87,000 clones, with more than 70% observed a single time. This specimen consisted of peripheral blood, obtained 28 days after the second AZD1222 dose. This TCR came from an adult who received the AZD1222 COVID-19 vaccine. This chain links TRBV2 with TRBJ2-5, with D possibly TRBD1 on 6 matching bases. The CDR3 is CASRRQVQETQYF. In DNA form, the CDR3 reads TGTGCCAGCAGGAGACAGGTCCAAGAGACCCAGTACTTC.